The 27 T cell receptor beta chains below all came from one sample that was sequenced in a study of siplizumab effects on memory and regulatory T cells (dated by TCRdb to the late 2010s). Libraries were prepared through the immunoSEQ multiplex PCR assay. TCRdb stores this immuneACCESS table with in-frame sequences only. Part of the clones is absent; in the studies checked, under half of the shortfall reflects unresolved V genes, and no reason is known for the rest. For this sample there are tens of thousands of clones; 83% appear just once. Approximately 3.8% of the sample belongs to the ten largest clones. Sequences were obtained from memory CD4+ T cells sorted from blood. Reading the label with the study, this specimen's cell subset or site is: unstimulated CD4+ memory T cells. Source of these receptors: a human donor in good health.

On this clone: The same CDR3 also results from other DNA sequences found in this sample. The CDR3: CASSYSTGGYGYTF. CDR3 bases: TGTGCCAGCAGTTACTCGACAGGGGGCTATGGCTACACCTTC. The rearrangement uses TRBV6-5 and TRBJ1-2, with 9 nucleotides matching TRBD1. CDR1 MNHEY and CDR2 SVGAGI come from the germline V gene. The V segment lost 0 bases and the J segment 4 bases; nucleotides outside the gene matches: 0. CDR3 length equals 14 residues.

CDR3 residues: CASSYSQGAEKLFF. CDR3 in DNA: TGTGCCAGCAGTTACTCACAGGGTGCGGAAAAACTGTTTTTT. The chain carries TRBV11-2 and TRBJ1-4; D perhaps matches TRBD1 (6 bases). Per the germline V gene, CDR1 is SGHAT and CDR2 is FQNNGV. This CDR3 has 14 residues. Trimming left V 6 bases short and J 8 bases short, with 16 bases between. Based on the CDR3 plus reference TRBV11-2 and TRBJ1-4, the full variable domain is EAGVAQSPRYKIIEKRQSVAFWCNPISGHATLYWYQQILGQGPKLLIQFQNNGVVDDSQLPKDRFSAERLKGVDSTLKIQPAKLEDSAVYLCASSYSQGAEKLFFGSGTQLSVL.

To note about this clone: The junction differs from germline at one of its ends, possibly a read error. V gene TRBV6-1 combines with J gene TRBJ1-2, with 8 bases matching TRBD1. The CDR3 runs 15 residues. Germline V lookup: CDR1 MNHNS, CDR2 SASEGT. The CDR3 reads CASSEGQGASYGYTF. The DNA for the CDR3 is TGTGCCAGCAGCGAAGGCCAGGGGGCCTCGTATGGCTACACCTTC.

This chain joins TRBV7-2 and TRBJ2-1, with D perhaps matching TRBD2 (6 bases). Germline values: CDR1 SGHTA, CDR2 FQGNSA. The CDR3 is made up of 17 amino acids. With 1 base removed from V and 9 bases from J, the gap between germline ends came to 22 bases. This CDR3 is CASSLGFGSMPGVEQFF. The CDR3 DNA follows: TGTGCCAGCAGCTTAGGGTTCGGTTCGATGCCGGGGGTTGAGCAGTTCTTC.

The rearrangement joins TRBV5-1 to TRBJ1-1; TRBD1 matches at 10 bases. V lost 6 bases, J lost 4 bases, and 9 bases stayed unmatched. Germline lookup yields CDR1 SGHRS and CDR2 YFSETQ. The CDR3 has 15 residues. The CDR3 is CASKGPGTGATEAFF. CDR3 nucleotide sequence: TGCGCCAGCAAAGGACCCGGGACAGGGGCCACTGAAGCTTTCTTT.

This sequence joins TRBV6-1 and TRBJ1-6, with D possibly matching TRBD1 (6 bases). Germline lookup yields CDR1 MNHNS and CDR2 SASEGT. The CDR3 spans 14 residues. The V end lost 5 bases, the J end lost 6 bases, and 11 bases lay between the germline ends. CDR3 region: CASSPQGLNSPLHF. CDR3 DNA sequence: TGTGCCAGCAGTCCACAGGGTCTTAATTCACCCCTCCACTTT.

The V gene is TRBV7-8, the J gene TRBJ1-3; no reliable D call. CDR1 and CDR2 (germline): SGHVS, FQNEAQ. The V end lost 5 bases, the J end lost 0 bases, and 8 bases lay between the germline ends. The CDR3 contains 14 residues. The chain's CDR3 is CASSNRGSGNTIYF. CDR3 nucleotides: TGTGCCAGCAGCAACCGGGGCTCTGGAAACACCATATATTTT.

V and J are TRBV7-2 and TRBJ2-5; D could derive from TRBD1 or TRBD2 (5 bases each). CDR1 is SGHTA, CDR2 FQGNSA, per germline. The CDR3 loop spans 13 amino acids. V was trimmed by 5 bases and J by 7 bases, leaving 14 bases between them. The CDR3 DNA follows: TGTGCCAGCAGCCTGCCGGGGCCGGGGACCCAGTACTTC. Encoded protein: CASSLPGPGTQYF.

The genes are TRBV6-1 and TRBJ2-3; TRBD2 matches at 10 bases. Per the germline V gene, CDR1 is MNHNS and CDR2 is SASEGT. V gave up 4 bases and J gave up 8 bases; unmatched junction bases: 12. The CDR3 has 16 amino acids. The CDR3 nucleotides read TGTGCCAGCAGTGGTCGACTAGCGGGCCCGTGGGGTACGCAGTATTTT. Translated: CASSGRLAGPWGTQYF.

The genes are TRBV14 and TRBJ1-3; D unclear. The CDR3 consists of 15 residues. V was cut by 4 bases and J by 2 bases, with 12 bases left in between. Germline V gene sequence: CDR1 SGHDN, CDR2 FVKESK. The CDR3 bases are TGTGCCAGCAGCCCCCAGAATCTCCCTGGAAACACCATATATTTT. This translates into CASSPQNLPGNTIYF.

In its sample, this clone was seen a few times. The V call is TRBV5-1, the J call TRBJ1-6; 7 bases are shared with TRBD1. The junction had 11 bases not matched to a gene; V was cut back by 4 bases and J by 7 bases. Germline CDR1 reads SGHRS; CDR2 reads YFSETQ. The CDR3 loop spans 16 amino acids. For the CDR3, the DNA is TGCGCCAGCAGCGGCAGGGGGATCCAGGAAAATTCACCCCTCCACTTT. Its protein product is CASSGRGIQENSPLHF.

The rearrangement joins TRBV7-9 to TRBJ1-1; tentative D call: TRBD1 (6 bases). Germline V CDR1 and CDR2: SEHNR, FQNEAQ (reference sequence). This CDR3 has 13 amino acids. V lost 3 bases to trimming and J lost 8 bases, with 13 bases between them. Here the CDR3 DNA reads TGTGCCAGCAGCTTGGAACAGGGCTCCGAAGCTTTCTTT. This gives the protein CASSLEQGSEAFF.

The genes are TRBV7-8 and TRBJ2-2, with D perhaps TRBD1 (5 bases). The V end lost 4 bases, the J end lost 3 bases, and 9 bases lay between the germline ends. In germline, CDR1 is SGHVS, CDR2 FQNEAQ. The CDR3 contains 14 residues. CDR3: CASSSGSHTGELFF. CDR3 bases: TGTGCCAGCAGCTCAGGGTCCCACACCGGGGAGCTGTTTTTT. The variable domain in full, completed from reference TRBV7-8 and TRBJ2-2, reads GAGVSQSPRYKVAKRGQDVALRCDPISGHVSLFWYQQALGQGPEFLTYFQNEAQLDKSGLPSDRFFAERPEGSVSTLKIQRTQQEDSAVYLCASSSGSHTGELFFGEGSRLTVL.

As concerns this clone: The junction shows a germline mismatch at one end, possibly a read error. J is TRBJ1-3 and V is TRBV5-4, with TRBD1 as a possible D gene (6 bases). CDR3 length equals 12 residues. CDR1 is SGHNT and CDR2 is YYREEE in the germline V gene (reference sequence). The DNA for the CDR3 is TGTGCCGGCAGGGGTTCTGGAAACACCATATATTTT. Residues: CAGRGSGNTIYF.

This chain connects TRBV15 to TRBJ2-6, with TRBD1 matching 8 bases. Looked up from germline, CDR1 is LNHNV and CDR2 is YYDKDF (reference sequence). The V and J ends lost 1 base and 0 bases, in that order; junction bases with no gene match: 5. This CDR3 region has 18 residues. CDR3 sequence (DNA): TGTGCCACCAGCAGAGGAGGCAGGGGGCGCTCTGGGGCCAACGTCCTGACTTTC. Protein product: CATSRGGRGRSGANVLTF.

This clone was seen a handful of times. The V and J genes are TRBV2 and TRBJ1-1; D possibly corresponds to TRBD1 (5 bases). This CDR3 is 15 amino acids long. The germline gives CDR1 SNHLY, CDR2 FYNNEI. V was cut by 5 bases and J by 4 bases, with 17 bases left in between. CDR3 in amino acids: CASSPPAGGGTEAFF. The CDR3 nucleotides read TGTGCCAGCAGTCCCCCCGCGGGGGGGGGCACTGAAGCTTTCTTT.

The J gene is TRBJ1-1, the V gene TRBV5-6; D ambiguous. V was clipped by 1 base and J by 2 bases, with 6 bases between them. This CDR3 comprises 13 residues. Germline V CDR1 and CDR2: SGHDT, YYEEEE. CDR3 DNA sequence: TGTGCCAGCAGCTTGACAGCTAACACTGAAGCTTTCTTT. Translating gives CASSLTANTEAFF.

V and J are TRBV5-1 and TRBJ2-7; the match to TRBD2 covers 10 bases. Trimming cost V 7 bases and J 9 bases; bases outside gene matches: 13. The CDR3 length is 14 residues. Germline-derived CDR1 and CDR2 are SGHRS and YFSETQ. The CDR3 sequence is CASASGGVGGGQYF. The CDR3 nucleotides read TGCGCCAGCGCTAGCGGGGGTGTCGGAGGCGGGCAGTACTTC.

The gene calls are TRBV11-1 and TRBJ2-1, with D perhaps matching TRBD1 (7 bases). The ends were cut back, 1 base at V and 0 bases at J, with 13 bases in the middle. Per germline, CDR1 SGHAT and CDR2 FQDESV (reference sequence). The CDR3 has 17 amino acids. This chain's CDR3 is CASSLGGDSLSYNEQFF. In nucleotides, the CDR3 is TGTGCCAGCAGCTTAGGGGGGGACAGCCTCTCCTACAATGAGCAGTTCTTC. Full variable domain (rest looked up from reference TRBV11-1 and TRBJ2-1): EAEVAQSPRYKITEKSQAVAFWCDPISGHATLYWYRQILGQGPELLVQFQDESVVDDSQLPKDRFSAERLKGVDSTLKIQPAELGDSAMYLCASSLGGDSLSYNEQFFGPGTRLTVL.

The chain combines TRBV6-1 with TRBJ1-4; D gene uncertain. Germline CDR1 is MNHNS and CDR2 is SASEGT. Deletions cut 4 bases from V and 0 bases from J, with 9 bases between. The CDR3 is 15 amino acids. CDR3 sequence reads: CASSGGYSTNEKLFF. The CDR3 nucleotides read TGTGCCAGCAGTGGAGGCTACTCAACTAATGAAAAACTGTTTTTT.

This chain uses TRBV5-6 with TRBJ2-4; D is unclear. The CDR3 sequence is 18 residues long. Germline values: CDR1 SGHDT, CDR2 YYEEEE. V shed 0 bases and J shed 1 base, with 17 bases lying between them. The DNA of the CDR3 is TGTGCCAGCAGCTTGGCCCGTTTCCGGGCGCAGGCCAAAAACATTCAGTACTTC. Amino acids: CASSLARFRAQAKNIQYF.

The chain recombines TRBV5-8 with TRBJ1-3; D is unresolved. The CDR3 consists of 15 residues. V lost 2 bases and J 1 base, leaving 10 bases between the germline ends. Germline V gene lookup returns CDR1 SGHTS and CDR2 YDEGEE. The CDR3 region is CASSLIGGSGNTIYF. The DNA for the CDR3 is TGTGCCAGCAGCTTAATAGGAGGTTCTGGAAACACCATATATTTT.

The chain links TRBV5-6 to TRBJ2-2; D might be TRBD1 (5 bases). V lost 3 bases and J lost 2, with 8 bases in between. The CDR3 consists of 14 residues. Germline V gene data show CDR1 as SGHDT and CDR2 as YYEEEE. The CDR3 sequence: CASSSDSNTGELFF. The CDR3 DNA reads TGTGCCAGCAGCTCCGACAGTAACACCGGGGAGCTGTTTTTT.

The rearrangement links TRBV6-1 to TRBJ2-5, with D uncertain. The ends were cut back, 6 bases at V and 0 bases at J, with 5 bases in the middle. The CDR3 has 12 residues. Looked up from germline, CDR1 is MNHNS and CDR2 is SASEGT. The CDR3 loop reads CASRPDQETQYF. CDR3 DNA sequence: TGTGCCAGCAGGCCGGACCAAGAGACCCAGTACTTC.

The chain uses TRBV5-1 and TRBJ2-5, with TRBD1 matching 7 bases. The CDR3 covers 15 residues. CDR1 SGHRS and CDR2 YFSETQ come from the germline V gene. The V and J ends lost 0 bases and 1 base, in that order; junction bases with no gene match: 3. In DNA, the CDR3 is TGCGCCAGCAGCTTGGGCCGGACAGGCCAAGAGACCCAGTACTTC. Its protein product is CASSLGRTGQETQYF. Full variable domain (missing parts from reference TRBV5-1 and TRBJ2-5): KAGVTQTPRYLIKTRGQQVTLSCSPISGHRSVSWYQQTPGQGLQFLFEYFSETQRNKGNFPGRFSGRQFSNSRSEMNVSTLELGDSALYLCASSLGRTGQETQYFGPGTRLLVL.

This clone occurred once. The chain is built from TRBV27 and TRBJ1-3; D ambiguous. The V and J ends lost 0 bases and 0 bases respectively, with 6 bases between them. The CDR3 extends over 15 amino acids. Germline loops: CDR1 MNHEY, CDR2 SMNVEV (reference sequence). For the CDR3, the DNA is TGTGCCAGCAGTTTATCGGCAGACTCTGGAAACACCATATATTTT. Its protein product is CASSLSADSGNTIYF.

The count of this clone is one. V and J are TRBV18 and TRBJ2-3; D is unclear. The CDR3 is made up of 14 amino acids. Germline CDR1 is KGHSH and CDR2 is LQKENI. V lost 3 bases, J lost 6 bases, and 13 bases lay in between. This CDR3 reads CASSPPTGSDTQYF. CDR3 bases: TGTGCCAGCTCACCGCCGACTGGGTCGGATACGCAGTATTTT.